This T cell receptor (beta chain) was recovered during a study of CD8 T cells in Susac syndrome. Sequencing of TCR beta was performed on blood CD8+ and CD4+ T cells. RNA totalling about 0.45 to 1 ug underwent reverse transcription with random hexamers. An immunoSEQ multiplex PCR amplified TCR beta CDR3 over 54 Vbeta and 13 Jbeta. One entry per CDR3 protein, called by TCRdb with MiXCR from the immunoSEQ multiplex PCR reads. The sample lists roughly 120,000 distinct CDR3 sequences, approximately 95% occurring once. The CDR3 is 17 amino acids. The sequence was collected from a human donor with multiple sclerosis. Input material: CD8+ T cells from PBMCs. The chain is built from TRBV21-1 and TRBJ2-2. TRBV21-1 corresponds to a pseudogene. This CDR3 is CASSSRPPDLEFGELFF. The CDR3 DNA follows: TGTGCCAGCAGCAGTAGACCACCGGACCTGGAGTTCGGGGAGCTGTTTTTT.